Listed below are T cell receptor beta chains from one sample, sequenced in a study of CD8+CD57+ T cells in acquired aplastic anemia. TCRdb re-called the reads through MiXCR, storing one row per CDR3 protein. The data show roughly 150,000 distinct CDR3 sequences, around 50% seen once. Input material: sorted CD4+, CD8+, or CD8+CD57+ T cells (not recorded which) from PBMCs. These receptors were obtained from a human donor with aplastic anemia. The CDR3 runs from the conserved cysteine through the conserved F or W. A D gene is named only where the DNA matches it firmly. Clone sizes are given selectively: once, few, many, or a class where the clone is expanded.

CAISVGILNTEAFF,TGTGCCATCAGTGTCGGCATACTGAACACTGAAGCTTTCTTT,-,TRBV10-3,-,TRBJ1-1
CASSLGLADYNEQFF,TGTGCCAGCAGCTTAGGTCTAGCGGACTACAATGAGCAGTTCTTC,TRBD2,TRBV11-2,-,TRBJ2-1
CASSYGGVNTGELFF,TGCGCCAGCAGCTACGGTGGGGTGAACACCGGGGAGCTGTTTTTT,-,TRBV5-1,many,TRBJ2-2
CASSESVLAGIQADTQYF,TGCGCCAGCAGTGAGTCTGTCCTAGCGGGTATACAGGCAGATACGCAGTATTTT,TRBD2,TRBV10-2,-,TRBJ2-3
CASSRYGTANTEAFF,TGTGCCAGCAGCAGGTACGGGACAGCTAACACTGAAGCTTTCTTT,TRBD1,TRBV5-6,many,TRBJ1-1
CASSESEGIMPQHF,TGCGCCAGCAGTGAGTCGGAGGGAATCATGCCCCAGCATTTT,-,TRBV10-2,-,TRBJ1-5
CASSLAGGYNEQFF,TGTGCCAGCAGTTTAGCGGGAGGGTACAATGAGCAGTTCTTC,TRBD2,TRBV12-3/TRBV12-4,many,TRBJ2-1
CASSPSGDEQFF,TGTGCCAGCAGCCCCTCGGGCGATGAGCAGTTCTTC,-,TRBV7-3,-,TRBJ2-1
CASSSPRGLGGYTF,TGTGCCAGCAGCTCACCCAGGGGATTAGGAGGCTACACCTTC,-,TRBV2,-,TRBJ1-2
CASSQDFSPHRVGRTFF,TGTGCCAGCAGCCAAGATTTCTCCCCTCACAGGGTAGGAAGGACTTTCTTT,-,TRBV3-1,-,TRBJ1-1
CASSRDRGRNEQFF,TGTGCCAGCAGTCGGGACAGGGGGCGTAATGAGCAGTTCTTC,TRBD1,TRBV12-3/TRBV12-4,-,TRBJ2-1
CASSSSGDTEALF,TGTGCCAGCTCAAGCTCTGGGGACACTGAAGCTCTCTTT,-,TRBV18,-,TRBJ1-1
CATKPGAGEAFF,TGTGCCACCAAACCAGGGGCTGGTGAAGCTTTCTTT,-,TRBV10-3,-,TRBJ1-1
CSAAGTDAYEQYF,TGCAGTGCTGCCGGGACAGATGCCTACGAGCAGTACTTC,TRBD1,TRBV20-1,-,TRBJ2-7
CASSLSGMPYEQYF,TGTGCCAGCAGTTTAAGCGGGATGCCCTACGAGCAGTACTTC,TRBD2,TRBV27,many,TRBJ2-7
CASSLTYKLDGGAFF,TGTGCCAGCAGCCTTACGTACAAATTGGACGGAGGAGCTTTCTTT,-,TRBV7-2,many,TRBJ1-1
CASSIGQRDNQPQHF,TGTGCCAGTAGTATAGGACAGAGAGACAATCAGCCCCAGCATTTT,-,TRBV19,medium-sized,TRBJ1-5
CAISGGTGGNYGYTF,TGTGCCATCAGTGGGGGGACAGGGGGGAACTATGGCTACACCTTC,TRBD1,TRBV10-3,-,TRBJ1-2
CASSKGSLLLNTEAFF,TGTGCCAGCAGCAAAGGGAGTCTTCTATTGAACACTGAAGCTTTCTTT,-,TRBV9,-,TRBJ1-1
CASSLAVTGSGTDTQYF,TGTGCCAGCAGCTTGGCGGTGACCGGTTCCGGCACAGATACGCAGTATTTT,-,TRBV7-6,-,TRBJ2-3
CSARSGAGTEAFF,TGCAGTGCTAGATCGGGGGCGGGTACTGAAGCTTTCTTT,-,TRBV20-1,-,TRBJ1-1
CASSEQGASYEQYF,TGTGCCAGCAGCGAACAGGGGGCAAGCTACGAGCAGTACTTC,TRBD1,TRBV7-3,-,TRBJ2-7
CASSRQPYEQYF,TGTGCCAGCAGTCGACAGCCATACGAGCAGTACTTC,-,TRBV6-1,many,TRBJ2-7
CASSVRDRVNEQYF,TGTGCCAGCAGTGTGCGAGACAGGGTGAACGAGCAGTACTTC,TRBD1,TRBV25-1,-,TRBJ2-7
CASRYTGGNQPQHF,TGTGCCAGTAGATACACGGGGGGGAATCAGCCCCAGCATTTT,-,TRBV19,-,TRBJ1-5
CASRGSGPYNEQFF,TGCGCCAGCAGAGGCAGCGGGCCCTACAATGAGCAGTTCTTC,-,TRBV10-2,-,TRBJ2-1
CATSDSTGIDEQFF,TGTGCCACCAGTGATTCGACAGGGATTGATGAGCAGTTCTTC,TRBD1,TRBV24-1,once,TRBJ2-1
CATSIPTVVEKLFF,TGTGCCACCAGCATCCCAACGGTGGTTGAAAAACTGTTTTTT,-,TRBV15,few,TRBJ1-4
CASSLVLAGGPINEQFF,TGCGCCAGCAGCTTGGTACTAGCGGGAGGGCCAATTAATGAGCAGTTCTTC,TRBD2,TRBV5-1,-,TRBJ2-1
CASSIERGGPEQFF,TGTGCCAGTAGTATAGAGCGGGGGGGCCCTGAGCAGTTCTTC,TRBD2,TRBV19,-,TRBJ2-1
CASSIGTGKETQYF,TGTGCCAGTAGTATTGGGACAGGGAAAGAGACCCAGTACTTC,TRBD1,TRBV19,few,TRBJ2-5
CASKQGLAQGKETQYF,TGTGCCAGTAAACAAGGACTAGCGCAGGGGAAAGAGACCCAGTACTTC,TRBD2,TRBV19,once,TRBJ2-5
CASSTRQGAAFF,TGTGCCAGCAGCACGAGACAGGGGGCAGCTTTCTTT,TRBD1,TRBV11-3,many,TRBJ1-1
CASTLRGGSTEAFF,TGTGCCAGTACCCTCAGGGGAGGAAGCACTGAAGCTTTCTTT,-,TRBV19,-,TRBJ1-1
CASSFGGGSNEQYF,TGTGCCAGCAGCTTCGGGGGCGGGAGCAACGAGCAGTACTTC,-,TRBV7-2,many,TRBJ2-7
CASSDLGKGSSYNEQFF,TGCGCCAGCAGTGACCTAGGGAAGGGGAGCTCCTACAATGAGCAGTTCTTC,-,TRBV10-1,-,TRBJ2-1
CSVLTGASSYEQYF,TGCAGCGTTTTGACCGGGGCCAGCTCCTACGAGCAGTACTTC,-,TRBV29-1,-,TRBJ2-7
CASSTGQPQHF,TGTGCCAGCAGTACGGGACAGCCCCAGCATTTT,-,TRBV12-3/TRBV12-4,many,TRBJ1-5
CASSQPYSRAGPGYTF,TGTGCCAGCAGCCAACCCTATTCCCGGGCAGGGCCCGGCTACACCTTC,-,TRBV4-2,-,TRBJ1-2
CASSLVDPGLNYGYTF,TGTGCCAGCAGCTTAGTTGACCCGGGCCTCAACTATGGCTACACCTTC,-,TRBV7-8,-,TRBJ1-2
CASSHNGGGMSEQFF,TGTGCCAGCAGTCACAACGGCGGGGGAATGAGTGAGCAGTTCTTC,TRBD2,TRBV6-4,many,TRBJ2-1
CASSLDRGPDEQYF,TGCGCCAGCAGCTTGGACAGGGGGCCGGATGAGCAGTACTTC,TRBD1,TRBV5-1,many,TRBJ2-7
CAIGGGADTQYF,TGTGCCATCGGAGGGGGAGCGGATACGCAGTATTTT,-,TRBV10-3,-,TRBJ2-3
CASSEVRRVDQPQHF,TGTGCCAGCAGTGAAGTGAGAAGGGTGGATCAGCCCCAGCATTTT,-,TRBV2,many,TRBJ1-5
CSANSRDHYGYTF,TGCAGTGCTAATAGCAGAGATCACTATGGCTACACCTTC,-,TRBV20-1,-,TRBJ1-2
CASSLTSRGTGLYEQYF,TGTGCCAGCAGTTTAACAAGCCGGGGGACAGGGTTGTACGAGCAGTACTTC,TRBD1,TRBV6-5,-,TRBJ2-7
CASSLGFRNEQFF,TGTGCCAGCAGTTTAGGCTTTAGAAATGAGCAGTTCTTC,-,TRBV28,few,TRBJ2-1
CASNILQGLEAFF,TGTGCCAGCAACATCCTTCAGGGGTTAGAAGCTTTCTTT,-,TRBV28,many,TRBJ1-1
CSARYERGVARYF,TGCAGTGCTAGATACGAGCGGGGGGTTGCAAGGTACTTC,TRBD2,TRBV20-1,-,TRBJ2-5
CATSQTYQETQYF,TGTGCCACCAGTCAGACCTACCAAGAGACCCAGTACTTC,-,TRBV24-1,-,TRBJ2-5
CATRQVAIGTGELFF,TGTGCCACCCGCCAGGTTGCGATAGGGACCGGGGAGCTGTTTTTT,-,TRBV6-4,-,TRBJ2-2
CASDIGSANYGYTF,TGTGCCAGTGATATAGGCAGCGCCAACTATGGCTACACCTTC,-,TRBV19,many,TRBJ1-2
CAISGTEETQYF,TGTGCCATCAGTGGGACAGAAGAGACCCAGTACTTC,-,TRBV10-3,-,TRBJ2-5
CASSYSEGRNYGYTF,TGTGCCAGCAGTTATAGCGAGGGCCGTAACTATGGCTACACCTTC,-,TRBV6-5,many,TRBJ1-2
CASSFTSGSYEQYF,TGCGCCAGCAGCTTCACTAGCGGGAGTTACGAGCAGTACTTC,TRBD2,TRBV5-1,many,TRBJ2-7
CATASTDTQYF,TGTGCCACCGCCTCGACGGATACGCAGTATTTT,-,TRBV24-1,many,TRBJ2-3
CASSLTLNAEQYF,TGTGCCAGTAGTCTGACCCTAAATGCCGAGCAGTACTTC,-,TRBV19,-,TRBJ2-7